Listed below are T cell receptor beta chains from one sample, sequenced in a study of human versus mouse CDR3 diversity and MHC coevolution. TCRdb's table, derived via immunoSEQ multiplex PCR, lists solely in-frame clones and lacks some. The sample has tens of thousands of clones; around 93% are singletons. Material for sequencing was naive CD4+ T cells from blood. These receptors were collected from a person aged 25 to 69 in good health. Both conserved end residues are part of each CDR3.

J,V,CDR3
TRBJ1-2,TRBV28,CASSLTGGGGYTF
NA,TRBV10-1,CASPEASYEQYF
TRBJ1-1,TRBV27,CASSLTGMNTEAFF
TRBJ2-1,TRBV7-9,CASIPSGREILFF
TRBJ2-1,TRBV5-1,CASSGGGSSYNEQFF
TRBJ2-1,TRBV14,CASSTKMGRTESNEQFF
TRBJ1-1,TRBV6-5,CASSYQGMNTEAFF
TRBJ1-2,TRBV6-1,CASHQTGDYGYTF
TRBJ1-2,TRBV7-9,CASSLAGQGFHTF
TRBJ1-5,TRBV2,CASSRQVSNQPQHF